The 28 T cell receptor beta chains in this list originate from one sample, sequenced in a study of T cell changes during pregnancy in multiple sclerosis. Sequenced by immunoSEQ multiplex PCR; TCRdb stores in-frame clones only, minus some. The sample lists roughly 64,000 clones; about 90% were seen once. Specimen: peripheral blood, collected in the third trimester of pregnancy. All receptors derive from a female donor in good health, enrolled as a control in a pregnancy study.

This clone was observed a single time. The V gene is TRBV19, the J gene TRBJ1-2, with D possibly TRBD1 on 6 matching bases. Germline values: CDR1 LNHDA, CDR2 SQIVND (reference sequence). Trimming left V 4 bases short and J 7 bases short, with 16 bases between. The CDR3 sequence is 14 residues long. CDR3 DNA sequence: TGTGCCAGTAGTACGGAACAGGGAAGTCGTGGCTACACCTTC. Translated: CASSTEQGSRGYTF. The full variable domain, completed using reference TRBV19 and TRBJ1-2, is DGGITQSPKYLFRKEGQNVTLSCEQNLNHDAMYWYRQDPGQGLRLIYYSQIVNDFQKGDIAEGYSVSREKKESFPLTVTSAQKNPTAFYLCASSTEQGSRGYTFGSGTRLTVV.

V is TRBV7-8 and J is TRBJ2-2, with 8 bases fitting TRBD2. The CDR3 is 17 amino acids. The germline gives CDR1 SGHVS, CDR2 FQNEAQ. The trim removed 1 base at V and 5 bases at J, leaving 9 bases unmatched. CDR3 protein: CASSLVNGRAMTGELFF. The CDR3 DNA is TGTGCCAGCAGCTTAGTAAACGGGAGGGCCATGACCGGGGAGCTGTTTTTT.

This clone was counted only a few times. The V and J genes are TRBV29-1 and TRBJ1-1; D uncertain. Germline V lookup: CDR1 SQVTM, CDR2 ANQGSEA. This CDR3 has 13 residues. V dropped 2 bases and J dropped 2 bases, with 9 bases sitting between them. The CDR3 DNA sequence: TGCAGCGTTGAATTGGGCAGCAACACTGAAGCTTTCTTT. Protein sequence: CSVELGSNTEAFF. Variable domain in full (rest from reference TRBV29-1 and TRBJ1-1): SAVISQKPSRDICQRGTSLTIQCQVDSQVTMMFWYRQQPGQSLTLIATANQGSEATYESGFVIDKFPISRPNLTFSTLTVSNMSPEDSSIYLCSVELGSNTEAFFGQGTRLTVV.

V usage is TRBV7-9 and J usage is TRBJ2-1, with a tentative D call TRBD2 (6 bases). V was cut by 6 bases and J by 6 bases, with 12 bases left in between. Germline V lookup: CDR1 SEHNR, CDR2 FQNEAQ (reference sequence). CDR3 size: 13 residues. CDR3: CASREGSANEQFF. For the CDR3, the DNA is TGTGCCAGCAGGGAGGGGTCCGCCAATGAGCAGTTCTTC.

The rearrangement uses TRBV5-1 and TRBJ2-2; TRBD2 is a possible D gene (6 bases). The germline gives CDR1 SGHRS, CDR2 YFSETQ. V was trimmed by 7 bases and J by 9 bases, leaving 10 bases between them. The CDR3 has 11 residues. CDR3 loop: CASRGSRELFF. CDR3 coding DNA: TGCGCCAGCCGGGGGTCGAGGGAGCTGTTTTTT.

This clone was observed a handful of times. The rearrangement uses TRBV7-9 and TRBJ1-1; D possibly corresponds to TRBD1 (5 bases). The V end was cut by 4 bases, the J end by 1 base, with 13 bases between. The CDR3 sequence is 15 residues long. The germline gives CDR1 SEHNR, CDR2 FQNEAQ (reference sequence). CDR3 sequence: CASSYLGGANTEAFF. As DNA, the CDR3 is TGTGCCAGCAGCTACCTGGGTGGGGCGAACACTGAAGCTTTCTTT.

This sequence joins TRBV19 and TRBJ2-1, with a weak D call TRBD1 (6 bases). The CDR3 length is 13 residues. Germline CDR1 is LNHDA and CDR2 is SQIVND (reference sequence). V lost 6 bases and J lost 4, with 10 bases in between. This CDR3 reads CASRTDRYNEQFF. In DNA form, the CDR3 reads TGTGCCAGTAGAACGGACAGATACAATGAGCAGTTCTTC.

The CDR3 DNA reads as TGTGCCAGCAGCACATACAGGTCGAATGAGCAGTTCTTC. It codes for CASSTYRSNEQFF. The chain uses TRBV7-9 and TRBJ2-1, with a possible D match to TRBD1 (5 bases). CDR3 size: 13 residues. Trimming pared 5 bases from V and 7 bases from J, leaving 12 bases between. Germline V gives CDR1 SEHNR, CDR2 FQNEAQ (reference sequence).

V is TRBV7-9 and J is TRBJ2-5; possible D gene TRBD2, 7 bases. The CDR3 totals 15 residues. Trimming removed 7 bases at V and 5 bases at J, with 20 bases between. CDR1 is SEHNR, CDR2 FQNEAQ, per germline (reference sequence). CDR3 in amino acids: CASTDRGGSGETQYF. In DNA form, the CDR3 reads TGTGCCAGCACCGATAGGGGGGGCAGCGGGGAGACCCAGTACTTC.

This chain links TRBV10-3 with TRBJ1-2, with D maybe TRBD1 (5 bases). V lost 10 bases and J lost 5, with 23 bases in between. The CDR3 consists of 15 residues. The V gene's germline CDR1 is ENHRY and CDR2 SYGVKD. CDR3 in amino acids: CATSSAGGVTYGYTF. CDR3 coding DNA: TGTGCCACCAGCTCCGCGGGGGGGGTGACATATGGCTACACCTTC.

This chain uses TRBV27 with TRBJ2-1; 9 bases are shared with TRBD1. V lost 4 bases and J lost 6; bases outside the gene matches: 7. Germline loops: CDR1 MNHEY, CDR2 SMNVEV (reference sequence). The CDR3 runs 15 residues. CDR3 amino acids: CASSWGTGSGNEQFF. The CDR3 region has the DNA TGTGCCAGCAGTTGGGGGACAGGGTCGGGCAATGAGCAGTTCTTC.

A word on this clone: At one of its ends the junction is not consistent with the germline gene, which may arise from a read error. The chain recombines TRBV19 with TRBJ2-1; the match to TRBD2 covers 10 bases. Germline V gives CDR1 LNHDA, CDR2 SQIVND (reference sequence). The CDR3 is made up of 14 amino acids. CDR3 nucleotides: TGTGCCAGTAGGGAAGCGGGAGGGCCCCACCCGACTATCTTC. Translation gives CASREAGGPHPTIF.

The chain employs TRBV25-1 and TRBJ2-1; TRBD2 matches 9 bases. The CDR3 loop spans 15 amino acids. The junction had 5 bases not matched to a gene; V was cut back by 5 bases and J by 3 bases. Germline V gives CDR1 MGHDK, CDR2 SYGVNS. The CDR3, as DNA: TGTGCCAGCAGTCTGAGCGGGGGGAACTACAATGAGCAGTTCTTC. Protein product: CASSLSGGNYNEQFF.

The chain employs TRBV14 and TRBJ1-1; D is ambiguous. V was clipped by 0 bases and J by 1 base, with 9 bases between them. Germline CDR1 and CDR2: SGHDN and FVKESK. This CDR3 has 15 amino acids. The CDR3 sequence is CASSQDHSSNTEAFF. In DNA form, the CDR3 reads TGTGCCAGCAGCCAAGATCACAGTTCGAACACTGAAGCTTTCTTT.

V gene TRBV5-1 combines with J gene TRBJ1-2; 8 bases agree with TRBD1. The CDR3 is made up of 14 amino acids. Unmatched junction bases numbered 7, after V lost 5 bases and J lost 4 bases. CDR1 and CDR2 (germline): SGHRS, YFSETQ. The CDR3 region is CASRPGGGSYGYTF. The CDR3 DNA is TGCGCCAGCAGGCCAGGGGGCGGTAGCTATGGCTACACCTTC.

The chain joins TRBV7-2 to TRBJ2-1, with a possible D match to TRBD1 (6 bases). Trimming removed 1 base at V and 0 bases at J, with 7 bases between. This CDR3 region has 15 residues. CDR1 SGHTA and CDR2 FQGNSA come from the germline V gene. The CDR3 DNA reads TGTGCCAGCAGCTTAGAGGACAGCTCCTACAATGAGCAGTTCTTC. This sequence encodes CASSLEDSSYNEQFF. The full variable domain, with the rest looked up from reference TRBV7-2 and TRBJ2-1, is GAGVSQSPSNKVTEKGKDVELRCDPISGHTALYWYRQSLGQGLEFLIYFQGNSAPDKSGLPSDRFSAERTGGSVSTLTIQRTQQEDSAVYLCASSLEDSSYNEQFFGPGTRLTVL.

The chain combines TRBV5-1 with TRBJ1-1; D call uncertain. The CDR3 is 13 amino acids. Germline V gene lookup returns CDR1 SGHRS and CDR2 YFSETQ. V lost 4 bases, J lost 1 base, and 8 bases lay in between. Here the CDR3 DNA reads TGCGCCAGCAGCCCACATCAGAACACTGAAGCTTTCTTT. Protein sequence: CASSPHQNTEAFF.

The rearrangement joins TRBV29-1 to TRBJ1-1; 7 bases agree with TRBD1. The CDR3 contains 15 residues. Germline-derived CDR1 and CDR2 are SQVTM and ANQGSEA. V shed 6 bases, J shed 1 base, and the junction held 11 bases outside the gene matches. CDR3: CSVWEKGAWNTEAFF. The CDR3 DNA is TGCAGCGTCTGGGAGAAGGGGGCTTGGAACACTGAAGCTTTCTTT.

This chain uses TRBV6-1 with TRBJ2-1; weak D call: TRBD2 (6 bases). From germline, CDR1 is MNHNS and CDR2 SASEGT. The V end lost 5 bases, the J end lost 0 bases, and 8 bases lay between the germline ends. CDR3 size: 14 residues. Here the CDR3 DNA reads TGTGCCAGCAGTCCCGGGAGCTCCTACAATGAGCAGTTCTTC. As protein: CASSPGSSYNEQFF.

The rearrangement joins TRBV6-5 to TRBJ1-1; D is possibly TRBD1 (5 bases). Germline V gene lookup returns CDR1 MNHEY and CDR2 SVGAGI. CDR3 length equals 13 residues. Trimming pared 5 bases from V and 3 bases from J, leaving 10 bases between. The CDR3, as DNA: TGTGCCAGCAGTGACCAGGGCGACACTGAAGCTTTCTTT. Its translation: CASSDQGDTEAFF.

The chain's CDR3 is CAIRRTGRPDTEAFF. CDR3 in DNA: TGTGCCATCAGAAGGACAGGGAGGCCGGACACTGAAGCTTTCTTT. The chain recombines TRBV10-3 with TRBJ1-1, with 8 bases lining up with TRBD1. Trimming took 6 bases from V and 3 from J; bases not matched to a gene: 9. The CDR3 is 15 amino acids. Germline CDR1 ENHRY, CDR2 SYGVKD.

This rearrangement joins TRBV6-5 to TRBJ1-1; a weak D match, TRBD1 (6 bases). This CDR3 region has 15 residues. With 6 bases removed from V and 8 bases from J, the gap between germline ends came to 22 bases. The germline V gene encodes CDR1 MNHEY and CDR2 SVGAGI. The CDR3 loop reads CASSRNTIQGGEAFF. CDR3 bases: TGTGCCAGCAGCCGAAATACCATACAGGGAGGGGAAGCTTTCTTT.

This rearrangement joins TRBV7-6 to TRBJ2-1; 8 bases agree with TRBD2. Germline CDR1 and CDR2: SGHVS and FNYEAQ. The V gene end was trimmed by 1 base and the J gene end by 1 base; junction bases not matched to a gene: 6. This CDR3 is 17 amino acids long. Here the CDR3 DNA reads TGTGCCAGCAGCTTAGGGTCTGGCGGGAGGTCCTACAATGAGCAGTTCTTC. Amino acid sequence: CASSLGSGGRSYNEQFF.

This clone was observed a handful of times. The CDR3 nucleotides are TGCGCCAGCAGCCAAACGGTGTCCCTCCCCAATGAGCAGTTCTTC. Amino acid sequence: CASSQTVSLPNEQFF. This chain connects TRBV4-3 to TRBJ2-1; D is undetermined. Germline values: CDR1 LGHNA, CDR2 YSLEER. CDR3 size: 15 residues. Trimming took off 2 bases at V and 6 bases at J, with 14 bases between the two ends.

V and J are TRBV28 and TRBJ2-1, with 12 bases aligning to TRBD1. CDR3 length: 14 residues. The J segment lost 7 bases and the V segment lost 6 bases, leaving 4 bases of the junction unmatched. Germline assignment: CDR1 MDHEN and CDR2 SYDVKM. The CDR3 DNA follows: TGTGCCAGCAGGGGACAGGGGGCGAAGAATGAGCAGTTCTTC. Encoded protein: CASRGQGAKNEQFF.

The CDR3 reads CASSIGVSSRPAKNIQYF. The CDR3 DNA is TGTGCCAGTAGTATAGGGGTTTCGTCGCGGCCAGCCAAAAACATTCAGTACTTC. The V call is TRBV19, the J call TRBJ2-4; D not certain. Germline V CDR1 and CDR2: LNHDA, SQIVND (reference sequence). This CDR3 spans 18 amino acids. V dropped 1 base and J dropped 0 bases, with 16 bases sitting between them.

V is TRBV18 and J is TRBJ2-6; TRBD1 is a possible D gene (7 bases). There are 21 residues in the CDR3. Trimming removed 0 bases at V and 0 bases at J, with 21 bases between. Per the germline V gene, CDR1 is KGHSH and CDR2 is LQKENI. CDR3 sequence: CASSPPGGAQGPVSGANVLTF. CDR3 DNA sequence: TGTGCCAGCTCACCACCCGGGGGCGCACAGGGGCCAGTCTCTGGGGCCAACGTCCTGACTTTC.

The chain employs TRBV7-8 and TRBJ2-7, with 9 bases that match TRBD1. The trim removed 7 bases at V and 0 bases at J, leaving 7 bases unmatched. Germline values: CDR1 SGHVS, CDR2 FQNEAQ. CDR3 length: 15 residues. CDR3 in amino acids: CASTARDRDSYEQYF. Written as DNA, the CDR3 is TGTGCCAGCACCGCCCGGGACAGGGACTCCTACGAGCAGTACTTC.